This is a list of T cell receptor beta chains from one sample in a study of blood T cell repertoires in COVID-19. Only in-frame clones appear in the TCRdb table, and some are missing; sequencing was by immunoSEQ multiplex PCR. Of under 300,000 clones listed, around 86% were seen once; the top ten hold 13%. The sample consisted of peripheral blood. The receptors here all came from a human donor in a cohort sampled during active COVID-19. Both conserved end residues are trimmed from each CDR3. Each record gives: V gene, clone size, CDR3 protein. Some rows have no size entry. The others give once, few or many, or a class for an expanded clone.

TRBV6-5 | once | ASIGGTSYGYT
TRBV5-5 | - | ASSLDRSEAF
TRBV5-1 | - | ASSLTPGGQGSYEQY
TRBV18 | few | ASSPGGEQF
TRBV28 | - | ASRTGGTSDTQY
TRBV24-1 | once | ATQTGTSEKF
TRBV2 | - | ASSVRRRGTGELF
TRBV6-2/TRBV6-3 | - | ASSQTPHEQY
TRBV9 | - | ASSQRGTSGTDTQY
TRBV24-1 | - | ATSEGGGNYNEQF
TRBV9 | - | ASSVEGSGRASNEQF
TRBV10-2 | few | ASSEYTGSYEQY
TRBV18 | - | ASSPRTSTVTGELF
TRBV27 | - | ASMDSLAGNEQF
TRBV28 | - | ASSLQTGFGTEAF
TRBV25-1 | - | ASSKQFTSTDTQY
TRBV4-2 | once | ASSLSGSSYNEQF
TRBV5-8 | - | ASSLLAGITDTQY
TRBV14 | - | ASSRGTYTDTQY
TRBV29-1 | - | SVGNRTLHNEQF
TRBV4-1 | few | ASSQDPKGGGYGYT
TRBV28 | - | ASSSAFGGGANQPQH
TRBV11-3 | - | ASSLDEGHSDTQY
TRBV18 | - | ASSPRDTRNEKLF
TRBV19 | - | ASKNQGLANTGELF
TRBV4-3 | - | ASSQDYPSSYEQY
TRBV30 | - | AWSPSGRGNTEAF
TRBV3-1/TRBV3-2 | - | ASSPPRGYPATNEKLF
TRBV2 | - | ASLEGQGQPQH
TRBV3-1/TRBV3-2 | - | ASSQGGGNEQF
TRBV12-3/TRBV12-4 | once | ASSRLESGEQF
TRBV14 | - | ASSQTGGVSPLH
TRBV19 | - | ASSRRIFTSGKTYEQY
TRBV18 | - | ASSPIHGGGGNEQF
TRBV2 | few | ASSERGLGGNTIY
TRBV7-9 | - | ASSPSSVGNHEQY
TRBV18 | - | ASSTQGVTRGELF
TRBV29-1 | - | SVGGGSEETQY